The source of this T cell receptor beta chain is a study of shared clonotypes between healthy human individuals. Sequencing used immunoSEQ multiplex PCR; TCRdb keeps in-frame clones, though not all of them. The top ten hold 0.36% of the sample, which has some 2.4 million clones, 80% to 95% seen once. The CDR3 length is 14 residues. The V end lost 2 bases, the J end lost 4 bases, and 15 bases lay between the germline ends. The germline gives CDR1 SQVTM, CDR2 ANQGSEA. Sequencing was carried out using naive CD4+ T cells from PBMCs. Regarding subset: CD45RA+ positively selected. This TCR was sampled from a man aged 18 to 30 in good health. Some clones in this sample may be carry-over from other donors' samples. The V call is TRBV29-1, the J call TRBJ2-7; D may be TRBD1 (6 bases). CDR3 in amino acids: CSVEKGGARYEQYF. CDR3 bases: TGCAGCGTTGAAAAAGGGGGTGCCCGATACGAGCAGTACTTC.